The clone carrying this T cell receptor beta chain has a count of ten or more. Its antigen is as yet unknown. This sample stems from a study of CD8 T cells in ankylosing spondylitis. Study-level points and caveats: Characteristic, it appeared, of ankylosing spondylitis blood was a TCR beta motif of fewer than 10 highly homologous variants.

The CDR3 runs 13 residues. Trimming removed 6 bases at V and 3 bases at J, with 12 bases between. TCRdb reprocessed the 5' RACE reads with MiXCR, giving one entry per CDR3 protein. In the table there are some 240,000 distinct CDR3 sequences, about 20% of which are singletons. The chain joins TRBV12-3 or TRBV12-4 to TRBJ2-7; D is ambiguous. The sequenced sample consisted of blood, either unsorted or a sorted T cell fraction (not recorded which). The TCR comes from a male donor with ankylosing spondylitis or in good health (not recorded which). Here the CDR3 reads CASSFGESYEQYF. In nucleotides, the CDR3 is TGTGCCAGCAGCTTCGGAGAGAGCTACGAGCAGTACTTC.